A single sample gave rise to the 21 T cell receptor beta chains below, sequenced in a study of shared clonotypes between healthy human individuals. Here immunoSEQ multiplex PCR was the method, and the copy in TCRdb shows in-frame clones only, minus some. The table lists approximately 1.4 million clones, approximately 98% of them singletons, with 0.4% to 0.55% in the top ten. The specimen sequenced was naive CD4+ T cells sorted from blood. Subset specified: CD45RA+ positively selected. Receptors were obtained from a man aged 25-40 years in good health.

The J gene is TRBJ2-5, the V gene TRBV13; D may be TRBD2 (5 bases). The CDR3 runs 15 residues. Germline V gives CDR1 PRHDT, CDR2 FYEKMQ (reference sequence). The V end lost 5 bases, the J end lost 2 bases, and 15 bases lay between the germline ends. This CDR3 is CASSTLPGIQETQYF. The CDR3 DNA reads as TGTGCCAGCAGCACCTTACCGGGGATTCAAGAGACCCAGTACTTC.

The CDR3 nucleotides read TGTGCCAGCAGCTTATTAGCGAGGTACGAGCAGTACTTC. Amino acid sequence: CASSLLARYEQYF. This chain links TRBV7-2 with TRBJ2-7; tentatively, D is TRBD2 (5 bases). V gave up 2 bases and J gave up 4 bases, with 9 bases separating them. The germline V gene encodes CDR1 SGHTA and CDR2 FQGNSA. The CDR3 spans 13 residues. The entire variable domain, with the rest obtained from reference TRBV7-2 and TRBJ2-7, is as follows: GAGVSQSPSNKVTEKGKDVELRCDPISGHTALYWYRQSLGQGLEFLIYFQGNSAPDKSGLPSDRFSAERTGGSVSTLTIQRTQQEDSAVYLCASSLLARYEQYFGPGTRLTVT.

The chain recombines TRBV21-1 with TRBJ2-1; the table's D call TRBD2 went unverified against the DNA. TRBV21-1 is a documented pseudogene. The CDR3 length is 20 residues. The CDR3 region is CASSNGPTTNGGMSYNEQFF. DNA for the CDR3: TGTGCCAGCAGCAACGGCCCTACAACGAACGGGGGAATGTCCTACAATGAGCAGTTCTTC.

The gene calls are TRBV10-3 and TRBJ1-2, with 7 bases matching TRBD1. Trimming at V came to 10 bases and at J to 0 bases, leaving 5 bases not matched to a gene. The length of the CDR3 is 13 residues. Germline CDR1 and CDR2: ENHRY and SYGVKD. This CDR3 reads CATRDSPNYGYTF. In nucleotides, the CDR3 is TGTGCCACGCGGGACAGCCCTAACTATGGCTACACCTTC.

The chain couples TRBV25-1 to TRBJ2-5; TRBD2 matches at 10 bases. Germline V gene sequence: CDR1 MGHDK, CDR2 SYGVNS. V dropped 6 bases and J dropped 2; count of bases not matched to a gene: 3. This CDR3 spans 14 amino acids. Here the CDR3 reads CASRRAGGQETQYF. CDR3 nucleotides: TGTGCCAGCAGGAGAGCGGGAGGGCAAGAGACCCAGTACTTC. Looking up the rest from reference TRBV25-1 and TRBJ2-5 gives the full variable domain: EADIYQTPRYLVIGTGKKITLECSQTMGHDKMYWYQQDPGMELHLIHYSYGVNSTEKGDLSSESTVSRIRTEHFPLTLESARPSHTSQYLCASRRAGGQETQYFGPGTRLLVL.

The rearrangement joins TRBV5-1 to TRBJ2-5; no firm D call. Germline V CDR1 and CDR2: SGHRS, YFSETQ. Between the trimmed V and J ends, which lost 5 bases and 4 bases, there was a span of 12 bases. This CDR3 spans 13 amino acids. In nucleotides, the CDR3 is TGCGCCAGCAGAACGGCCGCCATAGAGACCCAGTACTTC. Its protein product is CASRTAAIETQYF.

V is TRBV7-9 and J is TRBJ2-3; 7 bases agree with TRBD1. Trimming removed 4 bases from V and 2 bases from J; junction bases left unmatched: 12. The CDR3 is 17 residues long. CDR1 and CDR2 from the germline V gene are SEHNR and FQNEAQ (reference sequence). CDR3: CASSSPRQGSFTDTQYF. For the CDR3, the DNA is TGTGCCAGCAGCTCGCCGCGACAGGGATCGTTCACAGATACGCAGTATTTT.

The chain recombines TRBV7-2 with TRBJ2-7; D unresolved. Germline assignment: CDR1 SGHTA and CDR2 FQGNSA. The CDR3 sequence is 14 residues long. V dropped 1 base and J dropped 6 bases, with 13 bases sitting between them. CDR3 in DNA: TGTGCCAGCAGCTTAGAGCCAATGAGAGGCGAGCAGTACTTC. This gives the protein CASSLEPMRGEQYF.

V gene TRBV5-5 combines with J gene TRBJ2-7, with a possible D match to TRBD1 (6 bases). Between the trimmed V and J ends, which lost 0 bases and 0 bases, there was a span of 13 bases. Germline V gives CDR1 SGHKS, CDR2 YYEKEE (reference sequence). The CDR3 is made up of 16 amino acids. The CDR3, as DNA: TGTGCCAGCAGCTTGGCACCACGACAGGACTCCTACGAGCAGTACTTC. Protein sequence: CASSLAPRQDSYEQYF.

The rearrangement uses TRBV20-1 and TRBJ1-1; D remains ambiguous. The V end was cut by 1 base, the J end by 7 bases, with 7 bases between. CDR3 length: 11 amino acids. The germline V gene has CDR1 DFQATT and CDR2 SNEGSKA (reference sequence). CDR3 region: CSARVIDEAFF. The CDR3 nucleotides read TGCAGTGCTAGAGTTATTGATGAAGCTTTCTTT.

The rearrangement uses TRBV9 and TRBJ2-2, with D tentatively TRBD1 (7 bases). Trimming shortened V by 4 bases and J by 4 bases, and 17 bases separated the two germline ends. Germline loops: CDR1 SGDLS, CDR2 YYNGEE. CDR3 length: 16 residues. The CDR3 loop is CASSHQGGASTGELFF. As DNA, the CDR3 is TGTGCCAGCAGCCACCAGGGGGGCGCGAGCACCGGGGAGCTGTTTTTT.

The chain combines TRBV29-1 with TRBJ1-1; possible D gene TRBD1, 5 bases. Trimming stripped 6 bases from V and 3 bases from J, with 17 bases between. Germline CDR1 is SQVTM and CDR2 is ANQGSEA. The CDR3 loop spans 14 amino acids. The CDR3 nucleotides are TGCAGCGTCTGGAGGGGCCGGGGGGACACTGAAGCTTTCTTT. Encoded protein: CSVWRGRGDTEAFF.

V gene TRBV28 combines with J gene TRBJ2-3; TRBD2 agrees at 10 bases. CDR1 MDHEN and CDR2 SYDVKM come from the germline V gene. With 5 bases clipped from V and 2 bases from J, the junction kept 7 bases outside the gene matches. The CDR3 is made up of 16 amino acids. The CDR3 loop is CASSDAAGGDTDTQYF. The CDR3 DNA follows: TGTGCCAGCAGTGACGCAGCGGGAGGGGACACAGATACGCAGTATTTT.

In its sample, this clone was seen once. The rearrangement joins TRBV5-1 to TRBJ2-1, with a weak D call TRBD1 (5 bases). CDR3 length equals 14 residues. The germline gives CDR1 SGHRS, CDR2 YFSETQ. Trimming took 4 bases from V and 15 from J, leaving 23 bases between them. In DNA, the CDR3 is TGCGCCAGCAGCCCGGAGTTGACAGACCGTCGGATGTTCTTC. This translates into CASSPELTDRRMFF.

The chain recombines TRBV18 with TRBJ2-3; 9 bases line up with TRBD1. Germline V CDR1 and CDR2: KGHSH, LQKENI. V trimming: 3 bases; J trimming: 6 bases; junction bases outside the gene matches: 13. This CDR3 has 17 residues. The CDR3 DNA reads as TGTGCCAGCTCACCCCTGACAGGGGGACAGCGAAGCGATACGCAGTATTTT. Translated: CASSPLTGGQRSDTQYF.

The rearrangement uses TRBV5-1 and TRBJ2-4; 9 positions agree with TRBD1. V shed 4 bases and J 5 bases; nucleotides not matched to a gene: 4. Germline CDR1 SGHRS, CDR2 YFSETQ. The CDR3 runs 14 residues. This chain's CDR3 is CASSPQGAENIQYF. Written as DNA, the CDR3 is TGCGCCAGCAGCCCACAGGGGGCGGAAAACATTCAGTACTTC.

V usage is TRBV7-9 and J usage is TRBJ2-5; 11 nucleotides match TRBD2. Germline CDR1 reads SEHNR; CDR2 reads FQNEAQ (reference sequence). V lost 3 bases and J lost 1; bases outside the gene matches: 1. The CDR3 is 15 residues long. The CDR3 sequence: CASSFSGRAQETQYF. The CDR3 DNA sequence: TGTGCCAGCAGCTTTAGCGGGAGGGCCCAAGAGACCCAGTACTTC.

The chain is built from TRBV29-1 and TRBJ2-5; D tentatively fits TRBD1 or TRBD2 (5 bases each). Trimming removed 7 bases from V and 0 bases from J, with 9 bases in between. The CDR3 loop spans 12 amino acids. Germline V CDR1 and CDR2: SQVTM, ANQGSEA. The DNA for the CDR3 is TGCAGCGCTGAGGGGTACCAAGAGACCCAGTACTTC. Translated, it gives CSAEGYQETQYF.

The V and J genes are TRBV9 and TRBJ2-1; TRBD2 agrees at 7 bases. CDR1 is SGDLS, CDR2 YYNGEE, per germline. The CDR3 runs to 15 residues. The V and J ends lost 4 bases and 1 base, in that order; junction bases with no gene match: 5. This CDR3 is CASSIRDYSYNEQFF. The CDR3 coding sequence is TGTGCCAGCAGCATCCGGGACTATTCCTACAATGAGCAGTTCTTC.

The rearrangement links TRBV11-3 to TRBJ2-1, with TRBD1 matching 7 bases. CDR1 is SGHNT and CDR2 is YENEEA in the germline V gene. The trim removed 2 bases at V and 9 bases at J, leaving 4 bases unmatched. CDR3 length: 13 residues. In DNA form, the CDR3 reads TGTGCCAGCAGCTTAAGAGGGGGCGTTGAGCAGTTCTTC. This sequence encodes CASSLRGGVEQFF. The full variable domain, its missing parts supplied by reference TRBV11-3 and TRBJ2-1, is EAGVVQSPRYKIIEKKQPVAFWCNPISGHNTLYWYLQNLGQGPELLIRYENEEAVDDSQLPKDRFSAERLKGVDSTLKIQPAELGDSAVYLCASSLRGGVEQFFGPGTRLTVL.

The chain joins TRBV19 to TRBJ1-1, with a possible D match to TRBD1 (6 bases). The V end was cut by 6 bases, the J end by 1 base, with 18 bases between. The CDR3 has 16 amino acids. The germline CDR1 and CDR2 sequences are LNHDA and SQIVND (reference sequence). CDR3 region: CASRQGGRRANTEAFF. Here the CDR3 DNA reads TGTGCCAGTAGACAAGGGGGTCGCAGGGCGAACACTGAAGCTTTCTTT.